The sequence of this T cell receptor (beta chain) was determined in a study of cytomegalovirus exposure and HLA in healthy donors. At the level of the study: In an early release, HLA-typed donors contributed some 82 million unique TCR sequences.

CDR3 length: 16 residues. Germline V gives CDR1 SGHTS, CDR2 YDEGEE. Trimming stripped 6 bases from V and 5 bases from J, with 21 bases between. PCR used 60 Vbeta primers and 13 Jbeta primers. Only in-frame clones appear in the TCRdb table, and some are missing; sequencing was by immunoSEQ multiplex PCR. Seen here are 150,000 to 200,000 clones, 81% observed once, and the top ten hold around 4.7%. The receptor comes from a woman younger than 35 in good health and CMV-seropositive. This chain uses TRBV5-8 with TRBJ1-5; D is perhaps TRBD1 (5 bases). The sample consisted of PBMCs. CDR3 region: CASTPYSGAHDQPQHF. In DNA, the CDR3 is TGTGCCAGCACCCCTTATTCTGGGGCTCACGATCAGCCCCAGCATTTT.